This entry lists 18 T cell receptor beta chains sequenced from one sample in a study of cytomegalovirus exposure and HLA in healthy donors. Method: immunoSEQ multiplex PCR; TCRdb's copy keeps in-frame clones and lacks some. The repertoire has around 200,000 clones, around nine tenths of them found once; the top ten carry over 2.5%. Material: PBMCs. All receptors derive from a woman aged 18-35 years in good health and CMV-seronegative.

This rearrangement joins TRBV5-1 to TRBJ1-1; no definite D call. This CDR3 is built from 15 residues. Trimming took off 1 base at V and 1 base at J, with 11 bases between the two ends. CDR1 and CDR2 from the germline V gene are SGHRS and YFSETQ. The CDR3, as DNA: TGCGCCAGCAGCTTGTTGGGCGTCCGGAACACTGAAGCTTTCTTT. It specifies CASSLLGVRNTEAFF.

The chain has TRBV11-2 and TRBJ2-3, with 7 bases lining up with TRBD2. The CDR3 has 19 amino acids. Germline V gene lookup returns CDR1 SGHAT and CDR2 FQNNGV. The V gene end was trimmed by 1 base and the J gene end by 1 base; junction bases not matched to a gene: 14. Here the CDR3 reads CASSLGFGGSYSGTDTQYF. The DNA for the CDR3 is TGTGCCAGCAGCTTAGGGTTCGGCGGGAGTTACTCCGGCACAGATACGCAGTATTTT.

The CDR3 DNA follows: TGCGCCAGCAGCTCCGGGACACAGAAGGATACCCAGTACTTC. Encoded protein: CASSSGTQKDTQYF. This chain connects TRBV5-1 to TRBJ2-5, with a possible D match to TRBD1 (6 bases). This CDR3 spans 14 amino acids. Trimming removed 3 bases at V and 8 bases at J, with 17 bases between. Germline V CDR1 and CDR2: SGHRS, YFSETQ. The full variable domain, its missing parts supplied by reference TRBV5-1 and TRBJ2-5, is KAGVTQTPRYLIKTRGQQVTLSCSPISGHRSVSWYQQTPGQGLQFLFEYFSETQRNKGNFPGRFSGRQFSNSRSEMNVSTLELGDSALYLCASSSGTQKDTQYFGPGTRLLVL.

The V call is TRBV9, the J call TRBJ2-1; TRBD2 aligns across 8 bases. V lost 0 bases, J lost 8 bases, and 16 bases stayed unmatched. The CDR3 has 18 residues. Germline CDR1 reads SGDLS; CDR2 reads YYNGEE. In DNA, the CDR3 is TGTGCCAGCAGCGTAGAACCCCCGGGGCCGGGAGGGCTCCATGAGCAGTTCTTC. This sequence encodes CASSVEPPGPGGLHEQFF.

The count of this clone is one. The rearrangement links TRBV5-1 to TRBJ2-7, with D perhaps TRBD2 (6 bases). Between the trimmed V and J ends, which lost 1 base and 4 bases, there was a span of 15 bases. The length of the CDR3 is 15 residues. CDR1 and CDR2 from the germline V gene are SGHRS and YFSETQ. CDR3 loop: CASSLISPGLYEQYF. CDR3 DNA: TGCGCCAGCAGCTTGATTAGTCCAGGACTATACGAGCAGTACTTC.

The J gene is TRBJ1-2, the V gene TRBV5-1; TRBD1 matches at 8 bases. Germline CDR1 and CDR2: SGHRS and YFSETQ. The CDR3 has 16 residues. V shed 3 bases and J 3 bases; nucleotides not matched to a gene: 10. CDR3 sequence reads: CASSSGQGRIDYGYTF. CDR3 coding DNA: TGCGCCAGCAGCTCCGGACAGGGACGGATTGACTATGGCTACACCTTC.

The chain links TRBV6-6 to TRBJ1-2, with D tentatively TRBD1 (6 bases). Per the germline V gene, CDR1 is MNHNY and CDR2 is SVGAGI (reference sequence). V dropped 4 bases and J dropped 4 bases, with 13 bases sitting between them. The CDR3 length is 14 residues. DNA of the CDR3: TGTGCCAGCAGTTTACTTACAGGGAGCTATGGCTACACCTTC. Protein product: CASSLLTGSYGYTF.

This chain links TRBV25-1 with TRBJ2-3; 11 bases are a match to TRBD2. Germline loops: CDR1 MGHDK, CDR2 SYGVNS. J was trimmed by 4 bases and V by 1 base; bases with no gene match: 7. This CDR3 contains 17 residues. CDR3 sequence (DNA): TGTGCCAGCAGTGAATCCATAGCGGGAGGGCGTTCAGATACGCAGTATTTT. It yields the protein CASSESIAGGRSDTQYF.

The rearrangement links TRBV19 to TRBJ2-2; no definite D call. Germline CDR1 reads LNHDA; CDR2 reads SQIVND (reference sequence). This CDR3 is 17 amino acids long. V was cut by 2 bases and J by 0 bases, with 13 bases left in between. CDR3 in amino acids: CASSITAQPANTGELFF. Written as DNA, the CDR3 is TGTGCCAGTAGTATAACGGCACAGCCCGCGAACACCGGGGAGCTGTTTTTT.

The chain combines TRBV29-1 with TRBJ2-7; 7 bases are shared with TRBD1. Germline CDR1 and CDR2: SQVTM and ANQGSEA. The trim removed 7 bases at V and 2 bases at J, leaving 8 bases unmatched. The length of the CDR3 is 13 residues. CDR3 sequence reads: CSARDSLTYEQYF. In DNA form, the CDR3 reads TGCAGCGCCAGGGACAGCCTAACCTACGAGCAGTACTTC.

This clone appeared a single time. The chain is built from TRBV7-6 and TRBJ2-5, with a tentative D call TRBD2 (6 bases). This CDR3 is built from 17 residues. Germline-derived CDR1 and CDR2 are SGHVS and FNYEAQ. Trimming removed 0 bases at V and 1 base at J, with 15 bases between. CDR3 sequence (DNA): TGTGCCAGCAGCTTAGCTCGGCCTCAGGAGGGCCAAGAGACCCAGTACTTC. Its protein product is CASSLARPQEGQETQYF.

This clone has more than one count but fewer than ten. The rearrangement joins TRBV9 to TRBJ2-1, with 14 bases matching TRBD2. V lost 0 bases and J lost 6; bases outside the gene matches: 11. CDR1 is SGDLS and CDR2 is YYNGEE in the germline V gene. The CDR3 sequence is 19 residues long. CDR3 residues: CASSVGGRLAGGKGNEQFF. The DNA for the CDR3 is TGTGCCAGCAGCGTAGGGGGTAGACTAGCGGGAGGGAAGGGCAATGAGCAGTTCTTC.

The V call is TRBV6-1, the J call TRBJ1-1; 8 nucleotides align to TRBD1. Unmatched junction bases numbered 6, after V lost 7 bases and J lost 5 bases. Looked up from germline, CDR1 is MNHNS and CDR2 is SASEGT. The CDR3 runs 13 residues. The DNA of the CDR3 is TGTGCCAGCAATCGCAGGGGGCGGACTGAAGCTTTCTTT. Its translation is CASNRRGRTEAFF.

The sample holds a few counts of this clone. J is TRBJ1-2 and V is TRBV28; D unresolved. Per the germline V gene, CDR1 is MDHEN and CDR2 is SYDVKM. V lost 3 bases and J 4 bases, leaving 9 bases between the germline ends. The CDR3 spans 13 residues. The DNA for the CDR3 is TGTGCCAGCAGTTTTCGTTCCAGCTATGGCTACACCTTC. Residues: CASSFRSSYGYTF.

The J gene is TRBJ1-1, the V gene TRBV6-1; 9 nucleotides line up with TRBD1. In germline, CDR1 is MNHNS, CDR2 SASEGT. The CDR3 is 15 amino acids. The V gene end was trimmed by 8 bases and the J gene end by 5 bases; junction bases not matched to a gene: 12. The CDR3 coding sequence is TGTGCCAGCTTCCTTCCGGGACAGGGTCATACTGAAGCTTTCTTT. Encoded protein: CASFLPGQGHTEAFF.

The V and J genes are TRBV4-1 and TRBJ2-7, with D possibly matching TRBD2 (6 bases). Deletions cut 8 bases from V and 2 bases from J, with 19 bases between. This CDR3 has 15 residues. In germline, CDR1 is MGHRA, CDR2 YSYEKL. CDR3 amino acids: CASRKLGLAPYEQYF. The CDR3 DNA reads as TGCGCCAGCCGAAAATTGGGACTTGCCCCCTACGAGCAGTACTTC.

This sequence joins TRBV6-8 and TRBJ2-7; 7 positions match TRBD2. The CDR3 has 14 amino acids. Looked up from germline, CDR1 is MNHGY and CDR2 is SAAAGT. V was pared by 8 bases and J by 3 bases, with 10 bases of the junction left unmatched. Here the CDR3 DNA reads TGTGCCAGCGGGAGCGGGGAGGAAAGCTACGAGCAGTACTTC. It is translated as CASGSGEESYEQYF.

This clone was seen just once. This chain connects TRBV6-5 to TRBJ2-3; D possibly corresponds to TRBD2 (5 bases). This CDR3 region has 14 residues. From germline, CDR1 is MNHEY and CDR2 SVGAGI. V lost 0 bases, J lost 4 bases, and 8 bases lay in between. In nucleotides, the CDR3 is TGTGCCAGCAGTTACTCGAGACTACCAGATACGCAGTATTTT. It specifies CASSYSRLPDTQYF.